The clone carrying this T cell receptor (beta chain) was observed once. Its antigen is not known. Produced via immunoSEQ multiplex PCR; TCRdb's table is partial and in-frame only. This sample has about 50,000 clones; 88% occur once, and the top ten carry less than 6.5%. Each of the patients experienced relapse following autologous stem cell transplantation, and their brentuximab vedotin exposure differed. Complete response, partial response or progressive disease was each patient's best response. The data were obtained in a study of PD-1 blockade in classical Hodgkin lymphoma. Study-wide results and caveats: In newly diagnosed patients, baseline TCR diversity was reportedly below that of healthy donors. Complete responders' baseline diversity resembled that of newly diagnosed patients.

CDR3 length: 16 residues. The V end was cut by 1 base, the J end by 4 bases, with 17 bases between. CDR1 is SGHVS and CDR2 is FQNEAQ in the germline V gene. The sequence came from a human donor with classical Hodgkin lymphoma. The chain uses TRBV7-8 and TRBJ2-7; D possibly corresponds to TRBD2 (6 bases). Sequencing was performed on peripheral blood mononuclear cells (PBMCs), taken before the second cycle of nivolumab. CDR3 loop: CASSLVRRGQGYEQYF. The CDR3 nucleotides are TGTGCCAGCAGCTTAGTAAGGCGGGGCCAAGGTTACGAGCAGTACTTC. The full variable domain, its missing parts supplied by reference TRBV7-8 and TRBJ2-7, is GAGVSQSPRYKVAKRGQDVALRCDPISGHVSLFWYQQALGQGPEFLTYFQNEAQLDKSGLPSDRFFAERPEGSVSTLKIQRTQQEDSAVYLCASSLVRRGQGYEQYFGPGTRLTVT.